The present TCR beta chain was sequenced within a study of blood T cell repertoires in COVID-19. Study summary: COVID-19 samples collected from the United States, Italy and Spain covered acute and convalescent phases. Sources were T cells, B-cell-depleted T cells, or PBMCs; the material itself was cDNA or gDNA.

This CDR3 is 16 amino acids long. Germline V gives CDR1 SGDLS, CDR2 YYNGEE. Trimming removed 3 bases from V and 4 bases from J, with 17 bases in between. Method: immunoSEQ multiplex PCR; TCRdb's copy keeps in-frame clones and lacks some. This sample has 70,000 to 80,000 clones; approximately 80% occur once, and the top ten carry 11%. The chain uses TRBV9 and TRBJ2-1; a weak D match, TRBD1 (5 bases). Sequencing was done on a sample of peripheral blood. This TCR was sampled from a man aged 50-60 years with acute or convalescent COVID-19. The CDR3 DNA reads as TGTGCCAGCAGCGCCCGGCAGGGTTTTGGATACAATGAGCAGTTCTTC. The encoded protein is CASSARQGFGYNEQFF. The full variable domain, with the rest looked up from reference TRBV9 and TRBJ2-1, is DSGVTQTPKHLITATGQRVTLRCSPRSGDLSVYWYQQSLDQGLQFLIQYYNGEERAKGNILERFSAQQFPDLHSELNLSSLELGDSALYFCASSARQGFGYNEQFFGPGTRLTVL.